The T cell receptor beta chain described here comes from a study of early T cells in non-severe SARS-CoV-2 infection. Study as a whole: The input, bulk RNA from unsorted whole blood, was sequenced, and chains were unpaired. Study conclusions and caveats: CD4 and private specificities were missed by VDJdb matching, which favored anti-spike CD8 responses.

Attachment of unique molecular identifiers to individual cDNA molecules was performed. In TCRdb, the 5' RACE reads were re-called with MiXCR into one record per CDR3 protein. The sample has tens of thousands of distinct CDR3 sequences, 5% to 6.5% seen once. Trimming pared 6 bases from V and 0 bases from J, leaving 11 bases between. CDR3 length: 14 residues. CDR1 is SGHAT and CDR2 is FQNNGV in the germline V gene. This clonotype was detected ten times or more. Its cognate antigen is unknown. The sequencing input was whole blood. This clonotype was obtained from an adult who was a healthcare worker with PCR-confirmed SARS-CoV-2 infection or an uninfected control (not recorded which). The chain combines TRBV11-2 with TRBJ2-5; D is possibly TRBD1 or TRBD2 (5 bases each). The chain's CDR3 is CASSFSGHQETQYF. For the CDR3, the DNA is TGTGCCAGCAGTTTTTCGGGACACCAAGAGACCCAGTACTTC.